Following are 28 T cell receptor beta chains from one sample sequenced in a study of T cell clones after liver transplantation. Using immunoSEQ multiplex PCR, the repertoire was profiled, and TCRdb retains in-frame clones only, with some absent. The table has about 5,600 clones, about 32% seen once. TCRbeta sequences of proliferating CFSE-low MLR cells were labeled alloreactive. Their antigen targets remain unknown. What was sequenced was CD4+ T cells from cultured PBMCs. These receptors were obtained from a human patient who received a liver transplant. T cells may partly derive from the graft donor.

This clone occurred a few times. J is TRBJ1-5 and V is TRBV4-3, with D unresolved. The V end lost 6 bases, the J end lost 0 bases, and 12 bases lay between the germline ends. In germline, CDR1 is LGHNA, CDR2 YSLEER. This CDR3 comprises 15 residues. The chain's CDR3 is CASRPWAVSNQPQHF. Written as DNA, the CDR3 is TGCGCCAGCAGACCCTGGGCAGTTAGCAATCAGCCCCAGCATTTT.

This clone ranks as medium-sized. The rearrangement uses TRBV28 and TRBJ2-1, with D hard to call. The germline V and J ends were trimmed by 4 bases and 7 bases, with 2 bases remaining between them. Germline loops: CDR1 MDHEN, CDR2 SYDVKM. The CDR3 has 10 residues. The CDR3 spells CASSYNEQFF. In nucleotides, the CDR3 is TGTGCCAGCAGTTATAATGAGCAGTTCTTC.

This clone is medium-sized within its sample. The chain has TRBV6-5 and TRBJ1-3, with TRBD1 identical over 7 bases. Trimming at V came to 6 bases and at J to 3 bases, leaving 5 bases not matched to a gene. Germline loops: CDR1 MNHEY, CDR2 SVGAGI. CDR3 size: 14 residues. The CDR3 DNA follows: TGTGCCAGCAGCCGACAGGGTCGTGGAAACACCATATATTTT. Protein product: CASSRQGRGNTIYF.

The chain is built from TRBV23-1 and TRBJ2-2; no clear D. TRBV23-1 is labeled an ORF, and its function is uncertain. CDR3 length: 13 residues. V lost 3 bases and J 6 bases, leaving 8 bases between the germline ends. CDR3 nucleotides: TGCGCCAGCAGTCATTGGGTGTCCGGGGAGCTGTTTTTT. Amino acids: CASSHWVSGELFF.

This clone turned up a few times. The chain employs TRBV2 and TRBJ2-3; D remains ambiguous. Between the trimmed V and J ends, which lost 3 bases and 3 bases, there was a span of 4 bases. The germline CDR1 and CDR2 sequences are SNHLY and FYNNEI. This CDR3 comprises 12 residues. In nucleotides, the CDR3 is TGTGCCAGCAGTGAGAGGACAGATACGCAGTATTTT. This encodes CASSERTDTQYF.

The sample holds one count of this clone. The CDR3 DNA follows: TGTGCCAGCAGTGCCACCGGGACTAGCGGGAACGGTGAGCAGTTCTTC. It is translated as CASSATGTSGNGEQFF. This chain links TRBV27 with TRBJ2-1; 13 bases are a match to TRBD2. There are 16 residues in the CDR3. Trimming at V came to 5 bases and at J to 9 bases, leaving 10 bases not matched to a gene. Germline CDR1 is MNHEY and CDR2 is SMNVEV (reference sequence).

This clone was seen more than once but under ten times. The V gene is TRBV6-6, the J gene TRBJ2-7; D unresolved. V lost 7 bases and J 3 bases, leaving 4 bases between the germline ends. The CDR3 loop spans 10 amino acids. The V gene's germline CDR1 is MNHNY and CDR2 SVGAGI (reference sequence). The CDR3 loop reads CASKDYEQYF. Here the CDR3 DNA reads TGTGCCAGCAAAGACTACGAGCAGTACTTC.

V gene TRBV7-2 combines with J gene TRBJ2-5; 9 nucleotides line up with TRBD2. With 3 bases clipped from V and 6 bases from J, the junction kept 5 bases outside the gene matches. Germline-derived CDR1 and CDR2 are SGHTA and FQGNSA. This CDR3 is 14 amino acids long. The DNA for the CDR3 is TGTGCCAGCAGCTTCAGGCGGGAGGGCCAGACCCAGTACTTC. It yields the protein CASSFRREGQTQYF.

The DNA of the CDR3 is TGTGCCAGCAGTTTAATGCGGACCACCTACGAGCAGTACTTC. Translated: CASSLMRTTYEQYF. The rearrangement uses TRBV6-5 and TRBJ2-7; D not resolved. With 4 bases removed from V and 2 bases from J, the gap between germline ends came to 12 bases. Per germline, CDR1 MNHEY and CDR2 SVGAGI. The CDR3 is 14 residues long.

This clone is categorized as large. This chain joins TRBV2 and TRBJ2-3; 7 nucleotides align to TRBD2. CDR1 and CDR2 from the germline V gene are SNHLY and FYNNEI. This CDR3 region has 15 residues. J lost 2 bases, V lost 6 bases, and 8 bases had no gene match. The CDR3 DNA reads TGTGCCAGCAGCCGGGAGGCCCCAACCACAGATACGCAGTATTTT. It yields the protein CASSREAPTTDTQYF.

In this sample, this clone turned up a few times. The chain combines TRBV11-2 with TRBJ2-1; D is perhaps TRBD1 (5 bases). The CDR3 is made up of 16 amino acids. V was shortened by 5 bases and J by 6 bases, with 20 bases between the two germline ends. Per germline, CDR1 SGHAT and CDR2 FQNNGV. In nucleotides, the CDR3 is TGTGCCAGCAGCCTAGGGCACGGCTTTAGGGGCAATGAGCAGTTCTTC. Protein sequence: CASSLGHGFRGNEQFF.

This clone was observed a single time. The J gene is TRBJ1-1, the V gene TRBV7-9; D not certain. The germline gives CDR1 SEHNR, CDR2 FQNEAQ (reference sequence). The CDR3 consists of 14 residues. The V end lost 2 bases, the J end lost 0 bases, and 7 bases lay between the germline ends. The CDR3 nucleotides are TGTGCCAGCAGCTTATCGAGACTGAACACTGAAGCTTTCTTT. Translation gives CASSLSRLNTEAFF.

This clone was counted between two and nine times. This chain uses TRBV5-6 with TRBJ2-3; 8 bases fit TRBD1. This CDR3 contains 16 residues. Per germline, CDR1 SGHDT and CDR2 YYEEEE. The J segment lost 5 bases and the V segment lost 2 bases, leaving 10 bases of the junction unmatched. DNA for the CDR3: TGTGCCAGCAGCTTTCAGTCCAGGGGGCATAGAGATACGCAGTATTTT. Its translation is CASSFQSRGHRDTQYF.

The chain combines TRBV19 with TRBJ1-2; 8 bases are shared with TRBD1. With 7 bases clipped from V and 8 bases from J, the junction kept 12 bases outside the gene matches. The CDR3 is 14 residues long. Germline-derived CDR1 and CDR2 are LNHDA and SQIVND (reference sequence). This CDR3 reads CASTRTGTPAGYTF. DNA for the CDR3: TGTGCCAGTACCAGGACAGGGACGCCTGCGGGCTACACCTTC.

This clone came up a few times. The gene calls are TRBV5-6 and TRBJ2-7, with D perhaps TRBD2 (6 bases). CDR1 and CDR2 (germline): SGHDT, YYEEEE. This CDR3 region has 13 residues. The V end lost 3 bases, the J end lost 4 bases, and 11 bases lay between the germline ends. The CDR3 nucleotides read TGTGCCAGCAGCTCGCCGGACTATTACGAGCAGTACTTC. Translated, it gives CASSSPDYYEQYF.

This clone was recorded a few times. This chain uses TRBV28 with TRBJ2-6; D not certain. This CDR3 contains 12 residues. CDR1 is MDHEN and CDR2 is SYDVKM in the germline V gene. V lost 5 bases and J lost 13, with 12 bases in between. The CDR3 DNA sequence: TGTGCCAGCAGTCAAAGCTCCCGGGTCCTGACTTTC. Its translation: CASSQSSRVLTF.

Within the sample, this clone is medium-sized. The genes are TRBV28 and TRBJ2-1, with 12 nucleotides matching TRBD2. The CDR3 totals 16 residues. Unmatched junction bases numbered 6, after V lost 5 bases and J lost 4 bases. Germline V CDR1 and CDR2: MDHEN, SYDVKM. The CDR3 sequence is CASSTAGLAGYNEQFF. CDR3 nucleotide sequence: TGTGCCAGCAGTACTGCGGGACTAGCGGGTTACAATGAGCAGTTCTTC.

This clone ranks as medium-sized. The gene calls are TRBV11-2 and TRBJ1-2; 7 bases align to TRBD1. The V and J ends lost 5 bases and 7 bases, in that order; junction bases with no gene match: 10. The germline V gene encodes CDR1 SGHAT and CDR2 FQNNGV. The CDR3 spans 14 residues. CDR3 loop: CASSTPTGSGGYTF. The CDR3 coding sequence is TGTGCCAGCAGCACACCGACAGGGTCGGGTGGCTACACCTTC.

The chain carries TRBV5-7 and TRBJ2-5; D unresolved. TRBV5-7 carries the ORF label, with uncertain function. V shed 2 bases and J shed 1 base, with 6 bases lying between them. This CDR3 spans 13 amino acids. CDR3 amino acids: CASSFGLQETQYF. The CDR3 coding sequence is TGTGCCAGCAGCTTTGGCCTCCAAGAGACCCAGTACTTC.

The V and J genes are TRBV19 and TRBJ1-2; a weak D match, TRBD1 (5 bases). Trimming cost V 3 bases and J 3 bases, with 8 bases left between them. Germline loops: CDR1 LNHDA, CDR2 SQIVND (reference sequence). There are 13 residues in the CDR3. CDR3: CASSIGGDYGYTF. DNA for the CDR3: TGTGCCAGTAGTATCGGAGGGGACTATGGCTACACCTTC.

This chain uses TRBV4-1 with TRBJ2-7, with D tentatively TRBD1 (5 bases). There are 14 residues in the CDR3. Germline values: CDR1 MGHRA, CDR2 YSYEKL. V was cut by 1 base and J by 5 bases, with 12 bases left in between. The CDR3 DNA reads TGCGCCAGCAGCCAAGCGGCAGGGATCCACGAGCAGTACTTC. Its translation is CASSQAAGIHEQYF.

This clone has only a few counts. V gene TRBV19 combines with J gene TRBJ1-4, with D possibly TRBD1 on 6 matching bases. This CDR3 is built from 13 residues. Germline V gene lookup returns CDR1 LNHDA and CDR2 SQIVND (reference sequence). V was clipped by 11 bases and J by 3 bases, with 13 bases between them. CDR3: CAARSGANEKLFF. The CDR3 nucleotides read TGTGCCGCGCGATCAGGGGCTAATGAAAAACTGTTTTTT. Full variable domain (remainder filled in from reference TRBV19 and TRBJ1-4): DGGITQSPKYLFRKEGQNVTLSCEQNLNHDAMYWYRQDPGQGLRLIYYSQIVNDFQKGDIAEGYSVSREKKESFPLTVTSAQKNPTAFYLCAARSGANEKLFFGSGTQLSVL.

By sample fraction, this clone is medium-sized. The V gene is TRBV5-1, the J gene TRBJ1-1; 9 bases match TRBD1. CDR3 size: 18 residues. The germline V gene has CDR1 SGHRS and CDR2 YFSETQ. Trimming took 3 bases from V and 3 from J; bases not matched to a gene: 15. CDR3 region: CASSSQMTGTGSDTEAFF. The CDR3 region has the DNA TGCGCCAGCAGCTCCCAGATGACCGGGACAGGGTCGGACACTGAAGCTTTCTTT.

The sample holds a few counts of this clone. J is TRBJ2-7 and V is TRBV7-3; D remains ambiguous. CDR1 is SGHTA and CDR2 is FQGTGA in the germline V gene. V dropped 5 bases and J dropped 2 bases, with 4 bases sitting between them. The CDR3 extends over 11 amino acids. The CDR3 DNA is TGTGCCAGCAGCCCCGCCTACGAGCAGTACTTC. It specifies CASSPAYEQYF.

The J gene is TRBJ1-2, the V gene TRBV6-5; 7 nucleotides match TRBD1. Germline V gene lookup returns CDR1 MNHEY and CDR2 SVGAGI. This CDR3 spans 13 amino acids. Unmatched junction bases numbered 3, after V lost 6 bases and J lost 2 bases. The CDR3: CASRKTGNYGYTF. In DNA form, the CDR3 reads TGTGCCAGCAGGAAGACAGGGAACTATGGCTACACCTTC.

The rearrangement uses TRBV5-1 and TRBJ1-2; D is unclear. CDR3 length: 13 amino acids. Germline assignment: CDR1 SGHRS and CDR2 YFSETQ. V gave up 1 base and J gave up 3 bases, with 7 bases separating them. As DNA, the CDR3 is TGCGCCAGCAGCTTGACAGTTTACTATGGCTACACCTTC. This sequence encodes CASSLTVYYGYTF. The whole variable domain, filled in from reference TRBV5-1 and TRBJ1-2, reads KAGVTQTPRYLIKTRGQQVTLSCSPISGHRSVSWYQQTPGQGLQFLFEYFSETQRNKGNFPGRFSGRQFSNSRSEMNVSTLELGDSALYLCASSLTVYYGYTFGSGTRLTVV.

By sample fraction, this clone is large. The DNA for the CDR3 is TGTGCCAGTAAAGTCCAAGCGCCGGGAAGAAACACCATATATTTT. It translates to CASKVQAPGRNTIYF. The chain employs TRBV19 and TRBJ1-3; D gene ambiguous. Germline V gene data show CDR1 as LNHDA and CDR2 as SQIVND (reference sequence). The CDR3 has 15 residues. V lost 7 bases, J lost 5 bases, and 18 bases lay in between.

This rearrangement joins TRBV28 to TRBJ1-2, with D tentatively TRBD1 (5 bases). This CDR3 contains 15 residues. From germline, CDR1 is MDHEN and CDR2 SYDVKM. Trimming took off 2 bases at V and 3 bases at J, with 13 bases between the two ends. CDR3 amino acids: CASSLLWGGDYGYTF. The CDR3 nucleotides read TGTGCCAGCAGTTTACTGTGGGGGGGAGACTATGGCTACACCTTC.